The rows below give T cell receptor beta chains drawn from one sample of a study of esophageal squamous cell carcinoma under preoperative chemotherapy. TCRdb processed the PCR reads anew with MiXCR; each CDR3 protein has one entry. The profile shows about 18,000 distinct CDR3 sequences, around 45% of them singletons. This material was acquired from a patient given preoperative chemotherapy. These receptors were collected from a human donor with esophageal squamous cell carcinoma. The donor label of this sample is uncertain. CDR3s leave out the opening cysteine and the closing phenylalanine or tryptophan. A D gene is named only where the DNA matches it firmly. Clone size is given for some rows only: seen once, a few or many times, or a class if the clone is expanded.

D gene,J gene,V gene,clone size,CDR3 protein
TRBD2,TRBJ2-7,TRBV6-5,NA,ASSYQGLAGTPSYEQY
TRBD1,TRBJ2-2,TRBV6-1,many,ASEGARANTGELF
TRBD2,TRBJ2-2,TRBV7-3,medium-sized,ASSLLAGGANTGELF
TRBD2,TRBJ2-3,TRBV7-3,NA,ASAVGGGRGTDTQY
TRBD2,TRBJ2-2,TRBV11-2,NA,ASSPRTSLNTGELF
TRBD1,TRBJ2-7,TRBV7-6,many,ASSSGQDYEQY
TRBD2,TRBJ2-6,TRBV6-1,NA,ASSPLAGDSVSSSGANVLT
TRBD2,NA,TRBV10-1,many,ASSESSGSEQY
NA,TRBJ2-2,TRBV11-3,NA,ASSGGSGTGELY
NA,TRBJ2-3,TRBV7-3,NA,AGSRAPDGSRQY
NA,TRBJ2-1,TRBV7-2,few,ASSLSGTATYNEQF
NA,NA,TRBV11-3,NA,ASSTNAYEQY
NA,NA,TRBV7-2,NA,ASSLVGGRVQYEQY
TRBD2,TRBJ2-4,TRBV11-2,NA,ASSGVGEEEIQY
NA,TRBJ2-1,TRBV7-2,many,ASSLGGGVNEQF
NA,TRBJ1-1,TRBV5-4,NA,ASSPPGGLEKAF
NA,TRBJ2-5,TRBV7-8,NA,ASSLVERRGWATQH
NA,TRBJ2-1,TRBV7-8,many,ASIPGRGGVRNEQF
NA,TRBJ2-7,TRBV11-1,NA,ASSSAYEQY
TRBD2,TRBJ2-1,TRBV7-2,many,ASSLGWDLTGGRNNEQF
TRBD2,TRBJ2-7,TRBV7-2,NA,ASSRGLAGGPGYEQY
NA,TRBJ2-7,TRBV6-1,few,ASSPYFDGVHSYEQY
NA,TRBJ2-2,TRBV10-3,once,AAAGTGELF
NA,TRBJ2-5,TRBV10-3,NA,AISVGQQETQY
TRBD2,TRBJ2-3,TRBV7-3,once,GGGATGGEKDTQY
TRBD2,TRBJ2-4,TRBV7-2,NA,GSSPRERAKNMQY
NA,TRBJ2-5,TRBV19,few,ASTLSPTGGTQY
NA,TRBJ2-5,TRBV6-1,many,ASSEYLSETQY
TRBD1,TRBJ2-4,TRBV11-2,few,ASSLIGDRKNIQY
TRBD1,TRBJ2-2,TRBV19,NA,ASSRRQGTEAQF
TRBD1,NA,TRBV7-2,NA,ASGQGLYEQY
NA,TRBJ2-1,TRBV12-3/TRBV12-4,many,ATTGDNNEQF
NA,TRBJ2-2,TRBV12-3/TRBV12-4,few,ATSPTGRQGTGELF
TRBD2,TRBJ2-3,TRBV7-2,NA,ASSWSGGHSTDTQY
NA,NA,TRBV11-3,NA,ASSLGQGGGEQF
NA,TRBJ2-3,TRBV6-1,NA,ASRPPTAGSSTDTQY
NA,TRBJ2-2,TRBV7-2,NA,ASSISGAAGELF
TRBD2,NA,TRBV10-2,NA,ASSEREGGEQY
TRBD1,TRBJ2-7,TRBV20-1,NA,SASFPKGAIHYEQY
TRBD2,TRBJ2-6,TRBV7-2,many,SSGGGRAGANVLT
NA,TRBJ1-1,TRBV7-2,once,ASSSLTGTEAF
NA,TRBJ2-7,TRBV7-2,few,ASSFPGLYEQY
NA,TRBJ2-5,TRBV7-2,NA,ASSVGVAGRDKNTQY
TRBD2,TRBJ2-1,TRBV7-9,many,ASRSGTSSWNEQF
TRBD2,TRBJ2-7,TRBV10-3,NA,LAGGGTYEQY
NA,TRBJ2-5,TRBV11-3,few,ASPLRREETQY
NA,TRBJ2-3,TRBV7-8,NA,ASSSTSRATDTQY
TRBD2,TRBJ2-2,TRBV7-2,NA,ASSLKAGGPRGTGELF
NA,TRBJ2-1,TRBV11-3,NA,ASSFLDEQF
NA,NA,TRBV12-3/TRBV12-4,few,ASSLGQLTQY
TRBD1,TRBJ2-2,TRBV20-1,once,SARKTGDGSSGELF
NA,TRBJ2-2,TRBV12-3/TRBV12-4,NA,ARSPETWGTGALF
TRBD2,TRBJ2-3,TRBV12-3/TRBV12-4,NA,ASSLVLADLTDTQY
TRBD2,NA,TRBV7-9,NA,ASSYREGSPYEQY